Described below is a single T cell receptor beta chain sequence and its context. This clone showed up just a few times. Its antigen target is currently unknown. No base qualities exist here, and no much larger clone lies one base off it. This sample is drawn from a study of blood T cell repertoires in COVID-19 (TCRdb year 2020). A note on the overall study: Samples from collaborators originated in the United States, Italy and Spain and spanned both the acute and convalescent phases of COVID-19. The material from the prospective study consisted of cDNA or gDNA derived from T cells, B-cell-depleted T cells, or PBMCs. The dataset comprised deeply sampled blood TCRbeta repertoires from subjects exposed to, actively infected with, or recovered from COVID-19. A freely available public database, intended as a resource for researchers studying the immune response to SARS-CoV-2, is where the repertoires were released. Samples were obtained from the ongoing ImmuneRACE study (first 160 participants) and from approximately 1,200 subjects provided by 6 global collaborators. A de-identified subject ID, COVID-19 status, age in years and sex were almost always included in the sample metadata. HLA class I and class II types, where available, came from metadata supplied by the sample provider rather than from assay-based typing. On the study overall, not on this receptor specifically: How much clinical and demographic metadata was included differed by source and by participant, and the metadata was provided uncurated.

Samples from volunteer blood donors who had recovered from COVID-19 were contributed by a second Seattle source. Whole blood was collected in K2EDTA tubes by collaborating institutions according to the institutions' own protocols. For TCRbeta analysis, collaborators shipped samples in one of three forms: frozen whole blood, isolated PBMCs, or DNA extracted from either of those sample types. TCRbeta CDR3 regions were amplified from genomic DNA by means of the immunoSEQ Assay, a bias-controlled multiplex PCR. As for the authors' bioinformatics: The number of nucleated cells in each sample was estimated from the amplification of reference gene primers within the assay. Sequence reads were collapsed and filtered to measure the absolute abundance of every unique TCRbeta CDR3 rearrangement. Productive Simpson clonality was computed per sample as the square root of Simpson's diversity index over productive rearrangements. Here the immuneACCESS table is served through TCRdb, limited to in-frame sequences with V and J called. Missing clones are a known gap in these copies; in checked studies unresolved V genes cover under half, and the rest lacks a known reason. That table gives V, J and clone size, and the DNA gave D and trimming. The sample data list roughly 280,000 clones, and about nine tenths of these were observed just once. Jointly, the top ten make up around 2.2% of the sample.

Measured from the cysteine to the phenylalanine, the CDR3 is 16 residues long. The kept DNA is CDR3 alone, 48 bases in frame from the first base. Via the germline V gene, CDR1 is ENHRY and CDR2 SYGVKD. V is pared back by 2 bases and J by 6 bases, with 19 bases lying between the germline termini. This sequence uses TRBV10-3 and TRBJ1-2; a tentative D call is TRBD1 (5 bases match). Sequencing was done on a sample of peripheral blood. The TCR was taken from a woman in her forties or fifties who had recovered from COVID-19. Here is the DNA: TGTGCCATCAGTGAGACGTACGCCGACCGGGGGGATGGCTACACCTTC. Its amino acids are CAISETYADRGDGYTF.